Each of the 11 T cell receptor beta chains below was sequenced from the same sample in a study of blood T cell repertoires in COVID-19. TCRdb keeps only in-frame clones here, not all; method: immunoSEQ multiplex PCR. This sample has about 150,000 clones; approximately 86% occur once, and the top ten carry approximately 6.9%. Input material: peripheral blood. The receptors come from an elderly man with COVID-19, enrolled during active disease.

The chain uses TRBV19 and TRBJ1-6, with D perhaps TRBD1 (5 bases). The V and J ends lost 1 base and 7 bases respectively, with 11 bases between them. CDR1 LNHDA and CDR2 SQIVND come from the germline V gene (reference sequence). CDR3 length: 15 residues. For the CDR3, the DNA is TGTGCCAGTAGTATAGTGGCAGGGAAAAATTCACCCCTCCACTTT. The encoded protein is CASSIVAGKNSPLHF.

This clone came up once. This rearrangement joins TRBV6-2 or TRBV6-3 to TRBJ2-3; 13 nucleotides match TRBD2. V gave up 2 bases and J gave up 0 bases; unmatched junction bases: 5. The germline gives CDR1 MNHEY, CDR2 SVGEGT. This CDR3 has 18 amino acids. In DNA form, the CDR3 reads TGTGCCAGCAGTTACAGACTAGCGGGGGGCCATAGCACAGATACGCAGTATTTT. Its protein product is CASSYRLAGGHSTDTQYF.

About this clone itself: This CDR3 is also generated by other DNA sequences in the sample. The chain has TRBV5-1 and TRBJ1-3; tentatively, D is TRBD1 (6 bases). Trimming removed 1 base from V and 4 bases from J, with 9 bases in between. The CDR3 has 14 amino acids. CDR1 and CDR2 (germline): SGHRS, YFSETQ. DNA of the CDR3: TGCGCCAGCAGCTTGACAGGGACGGGAAACACCATATATTTT. Protein sequence: CASSLTGTGNTIYF.

This chain connects TRBV6-1 to TRBJ1-5; 8 bases fit TRBD1. Germline V gene lookup returns CDR1 MNHNS and CDR2 SASEGT. The V gene end was trimmed by 0 bases and the J gene end by 3 bases; junction bases not matched to a gene: 7. CDR3 length: 17 residues. CDR3 sequence: CASSEAPGQGFNQPQHF. CDR3 coding DNA: TGTGCCAGCAGTGAAGCCCCTGGACAGGGCTTCAATCAGCCCCAGCATTTT.

The rearrangement uses TRBV29-1 and TRBJ1-3; D gene ambiguous. This CDR3 contains 11 residues. The germline gives CDR1 SQVTM, CDR2 ANQGSEA. The germline V and J ends were trimmed by 7 bases and 4 bases, with 8 bases remaining between them. The DNA of the CDR3 is TGCAGCGGAGGGTCGGGAAACACCATATATTTT. Its translation: CSGGSGNTIYF.

The chain couples TRBV7-2 to TRBJ1-1, with D unresolved. The germline V gene encodes CDR1 SGHTA and CDR2 FQGNSA. This CDR3 spans 11 amino acids. Trimming took 8 bases from V and 4 from J, leaving 8 bases between them. CDR3 DNA sequence: TGTGCCAGCTACAGTTTCACTGAAGCTTTCTTT. Its translation is CASYSFTEAFF.

The CDR3 spells CASRTGRGELFF. For the CDR3, the DNA is TGTGCCAGCAGGACAGGGCGCGGGGAGCTGTTTTTT. J is TRBJ2-2 and V is TRBV27; 7 bases match TRBD1. V lost 6 bases and J lost 7; bases outside the gene matches: 2. The germline V gene has CDR1 MNHEY and CDR2 SMNVEV (reference sequence). This CDR3 is built from 12 residues.

This clone was seen just once. This chain links TRBV6-5 with TRBJ1-3, with D unclear. The V gene lost 6 bases and the J gene lost 9 bases, with 9 bases spanning the gap. The CDR3 is made up of 11 amino acids. The germline gives CDR1 MNHEY, CDR2 SVGAGI. The CDR3 nucleotides are TGTGCCAGCAGGTCTCCTCCCACCATATATTTT. Translation gives CASRSPPTIYF.

The gene calls are TRBV18 and TRBJ1-5, with 8 bases identical to TRBD1. The CDR3 has 14 residues. J gave up 2 bases and V 5 bases, and 2 bases lay outside the gene matches. Looked up from germline, CDR1 is KGHSH and CDR2 is LQKENI. This CDR3 reads CASSSTGGNQPQHF. Written as DNA, the CDR3 is TGTGCCAGCTCATCGACAGGGGGCAATCAGCCCCAGCATTTT.

This chain joins TRBV12-3 or TRBV12-4 and TRBJ1-6, with D perhaps TRBD1 (5 bases). With 3 bases removed from V and 7 bases from J, the gap between germline ends came to 7 bases. The CDR3 consists of 13 residues. The CDR3 protein is CASSLDTNSPLHF. Here the CDR3 DNA reads TGTGCCAGCAGTTTGGACACAAATTCACCCCTCCACTTT.

This chain joins TRBV18 and TRBJ1-5; 10 nucleotides match TRBD1. After removal of 0 bases from V and 4 bases from J, the junction contained 3 bases not matched to a gene. Germline V gene sequence: CDR1 KGHSH, CDR2 LQKENI. The CDR3 has 16 residues. The chain's CDR3 is CASSPPPDRGNQPQHF. The DNA of the CDR3 is TGTGCCAGCTCACCACCCCCGGACAGGGGGAATCAGCCCCAGCATTTT.